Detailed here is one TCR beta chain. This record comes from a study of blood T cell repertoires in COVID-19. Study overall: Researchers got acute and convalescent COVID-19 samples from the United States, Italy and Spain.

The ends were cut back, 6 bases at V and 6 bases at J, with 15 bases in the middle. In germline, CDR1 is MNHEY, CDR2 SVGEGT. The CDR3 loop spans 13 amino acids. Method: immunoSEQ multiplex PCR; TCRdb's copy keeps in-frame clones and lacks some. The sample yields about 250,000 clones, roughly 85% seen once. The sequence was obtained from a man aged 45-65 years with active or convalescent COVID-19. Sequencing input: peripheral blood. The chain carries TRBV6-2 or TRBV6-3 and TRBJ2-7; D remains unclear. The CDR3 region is CASSRMVSGEQYF. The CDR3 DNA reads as TGTGCCAGCAGCAGGATGGTGTCGGGCGAGCAGTACTTC.